This T cell receptor beta chain derives from a study of T cells after yellow fever vaccination. One entry per CDR3 protein, called by TCRdb with MiXCR from the 5' RACE reads. The data show around 250,000 distinct CDR3 sequences, 6.9% seen once. Study results and limitations: Clonotypes found in both CD4 and CD8 compartments made up a small share.

Germline CDR1 reads MNHEY; CDR2 reads SMNVEV (reference sequence). The CDR3 runs 12 residues. Trimming took off 3 bases at V and 3 bases at J, with 2 bases between the two ends. This clonotype was seen a few times. Its cognate antigen is unknown. Sequenced material: CD4+ T cells sorted from PBMCs, taken 15 days after the yellow fever booster vaccination. The V and J genes are TRBV27 and TRBJ2-2; D gene ambiguous. This TCR derives from a man in his thirties or forties who received the YFV17D yellow fever vaccine. The DNA for the CDR3 is TGTGCCAGCAGTTTCCACACCGGGGAGCTGTTTTTT. It specifies CASSFHTGELFF.